These 3 T cell receptor beta chains share one sample of origin, sequenced in a study of CD8+CD57+ T cells in acquired aplastic anemia. Genomic DNA was employed as the template in profiling TCR beta VDJ and CDR3. TCRdb processed the reads anew with MiXCR; each CDR3 protein has one entry. Of about 160,000 distinct CDR3 sequences listed, 40% to 60% are singletons. The authors sequenced patients whose flow cytometry had shown CD8+CD57+ cell expansion. Sequenced input: sorted CD4+, CD8+, or CD8+CD57+ T cells (not recorded which) from PBMCs. Receptors were obtained from a human donor with aplastic anemia.

The chain uses TRBV2 and TRBJ2-1, with 14 positions matching TRBD2. This CDR3 spans 17 amino acids. J gave up 7 bases and V 8 bases, and 13 bases lay outside the gene matches. Germline CDR1 is SNHLY and CDR2 is FYNNEI. CDR3 amino acids: CASWMRIGTSGGNEQFF. The CDR3 DNA reads as TGTGCCAGCTGGATGAGGATTGGGACTAGCGGGGGTAATGAGCAGTTCTTC. The complete variable domain, with remaining parts taken from reference TRBV2 and TRBJ2-1, reads EPEVTQTPSHQVTQMGQEVILRCVPISNHLYFYWYRQILGQKVEFLVSFYNNEISEKSEIFDDQFSVERPDGSNFTLKIRSTKLEDSAMYFCASWMRIGTSGGNEQFFGPGTRLTVL.

This clonotype was recorded many times. V and J are TRBV29-1 and TRBJ2-7; 8 bases align to TRBD2. Germline CDR1 reads SQVTM; CDR2 reads ANQGSEA. V was clipped by 2 bases and J by 12 bases; unmatched bases: 6. The CDR3 is made up of 11 amino acids. The CDR3, as DNA: TGCAGCGTTGAACGGGGCGGGGGGCGGTACTTC. Amino acid sequence: CSVERGGGRYF.

The V gene is TRBV19, the J gene TRBJ2-2; D gene ambiguous. Trimming removed 5 bases at V and 5 bases at J, with 9 bases between. Germline V gene sequence: CDR1 LNHDA, CDR2 SQIVND (reference sequence). The CDR3 has 13 amino acids. The CDR3 DNA is TGTGCCAGTAGTGAATCTTATACCGGGGAGCTGTTTTTT. Translating gives CASSESYTGELFF. Drawing the rest from reference TRBV19 and TRBJ2-2, the complete variable domain is DGGITQSPKYLFRKEGQNVTLSCEQNLNHDAMYWYRQDPGQGLRLIYYSQIVNDFQKGDIAEGYSVSREKKESFPLTVTSAQKNPTAFYLCASSESYTGELFFGEGSRLTVL.